These T cell receptor beta chains were read from a single sample in a study of T cells after yellow fever vaccination. TCRdb itself ran the 5' RACE reads through MiXCR, one entry per CDR3 protein. The table has about 350,000 distinct CDR3 sequences, roughly 11% seen once; the top ten hold 15% to 20%. The material was PBMCs, obtained on the day of the first yellow fever vaccination. The receptor source for this set is a man aged 18 to 29 who received the YFV17D yellow fever vaccine. Both conserved end residues are trimmed from each CDR3. Fields, in order: V gene, CDR3 protein.

>TRBV28
ASSIPLEGYT
>TRBV6-1
ASSDGQGGYEQY
>TRBV29-1
SVEEAGGGYGYT
>TRBV7-8
ASSLAWTRADTQY
>TRBV5-4
ASSQSWGRNEQF
>TRBV2
ASSVQNGETQY
>TRBV7-3
ASSLSGSGGWDEQF
>TRBV19
ASSISRDRAVPYEQY
>TRBV19
ASNIWRETNVLT
>TRBV20-1
SAPRPGSGGVGELF
>TRBV6-5
ASSYAGANVLT
>TRBV15
ATSNQFSPGETQY
>TRBV20-1
SASRDRTTEAF
>TRBV11-2
ASSQAPTDTQY
>TRBV4-3
ASSQDYSLGDQPQH
>TRBV29-1
SADGTGELF
>TRBV9
ASTRGGSGDTQY
>TRBV24-1
ATSDGDSTEAF
>TRBV28
ASSKGTELTDTQY
>TRBV9
ASSVASTNTGELF
>TRBV20-1
SARAGNEKLF
>TRBV5-5
ASSWTGESGYT
>TRBV6-5
ASSYQGNEQF
>TRBV5-1
ASSLAQGNTGELF
>TRBV4-1
ASSQGPTIAGGQETQY